The source of this TCR beta chain is a study of blood T cell repertoires in COVID-19. Generated by immunoSEQ multiplex PCR, the TCRdb table keeps only in-frame clones and is missing some. Counted here are around 64,000 clones, about 80% occurring once; the ten biggest clones make up over 3%. The TCR originated in a man aged 55 to 70 with acute or convalescent COVID-19. The sequenced material came from peripheral blood.

For the CDR3, the DNA is TGTGCCAGCAGCCCGACAGGGCCCCAATCACCCCTCCACTTT. Translating it yields CASSPTGPQSPLHF. This chain uses TRBV7-3 with TRBJ1-6, with 7 positions matching TRBD1. The ends lost 5 bases at V and 10 bases at J; junction bases unmatched: 8. The germline V gene has CDR1 SGHTA and CDR2 FQGTGA. CDR3 length equals 14 residues.